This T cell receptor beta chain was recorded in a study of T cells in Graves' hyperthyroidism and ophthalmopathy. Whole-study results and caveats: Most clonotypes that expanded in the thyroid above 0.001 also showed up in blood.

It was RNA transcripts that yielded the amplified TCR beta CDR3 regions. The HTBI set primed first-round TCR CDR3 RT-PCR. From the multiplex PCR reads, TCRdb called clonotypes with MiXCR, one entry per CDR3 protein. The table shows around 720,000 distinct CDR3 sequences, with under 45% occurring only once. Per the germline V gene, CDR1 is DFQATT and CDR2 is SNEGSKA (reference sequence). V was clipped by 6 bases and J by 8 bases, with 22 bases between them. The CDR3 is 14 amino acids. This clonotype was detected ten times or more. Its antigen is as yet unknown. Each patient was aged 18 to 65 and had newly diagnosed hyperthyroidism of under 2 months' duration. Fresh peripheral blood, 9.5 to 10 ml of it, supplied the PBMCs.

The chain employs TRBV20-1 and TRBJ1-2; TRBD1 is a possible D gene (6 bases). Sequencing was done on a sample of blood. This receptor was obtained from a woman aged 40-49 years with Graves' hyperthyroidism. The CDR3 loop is CSADTGFAAGGYTF. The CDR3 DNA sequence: TGCAGTGCAGATACAGGGTTCGCGGCCGGGGGCTACACCTTC.